This T cell receptor (beta chain) comes out of a study of OX40 agonist ivuxolimab in advanced cancers. Overall study: Recorded diagnoses for dose-escalation patients were hepatocellular carcinoma, melanoma, renal cell or head and neck cancer. General study points: On average, CD8+ T cells had more expanded clones than CD4+.

Worth noting for this clone: Its specificity is not known.

The trim removed 7 bases at V and 3 bases at J, leaving 8 bases unmatched. This CDR3 contains 15 residues. Germline CDR1 LNHDA, CDR2 SQIVND (reference sequence). Profiled with immunoSEQ multiplex PCR; TCRdb holds only in-frame clones, not every one. This sample has roughly 88,000 clones; around 87% occur once, and the top ten carry approximately 4%. J is TRBJ2-2 and V is TRBV19; 7 nucleotides align to TRBD1. The TCR sequence derives from an adult with an advanced solid tumor such as melanoma, head and neck, liver or kidney cancer. Sequencing was performed on CD4+ or CD8+ T cells sorted from blood, taken in a trial of the OX40 agonist ivuxolimab. CDR3 sequence reads: CASTPGQTYTGELFF. The CDR3, as DNA: TGTGCCAGTACTCCGGGACAGACATACACCGGGGAGCTGTTTTTT.